This T cell receptor (beta chain) was sequenced during a study of cytomegalovirus exposure and HLA in healthy donors. V gave up 3 bases and J gave up 0 bases; unmatched junction bases: 4. The CDR3 consists of 15 residues. Germline V gene data show CDR1 as MNHEY and CDR2 as SMNVEV (reference sequence). Study-wide results and caveats: Within an earlier analysis, most TCR beta V segments proved productive either about 90% or about 30% of the time.

This clone was seen more than once but under ten times. Its specificity is not known. 60 Vbeta and 13 Jbeta primers were used in PCR. Only in-frame clones appear in the TCRdb table, and some are missing; sequencing was by immunoSEQ multiplex PCR. The data contain more than 90,000 clones, roughly 80% of them singletons. The rearrangement uses TRBV27 and TRBJ2-5, with TRBD1 matching 7 bases. The source is a female donor in good health and CMV-seronegative. The material sequenced was PBMCs. The CDR3 loop is CASSFGDSYQETQYF. CDR3 sequence (DNA): TGTGCCAGCAGTTTTGGGGACAGCTACCAAGAGACCCAGTACTTC.